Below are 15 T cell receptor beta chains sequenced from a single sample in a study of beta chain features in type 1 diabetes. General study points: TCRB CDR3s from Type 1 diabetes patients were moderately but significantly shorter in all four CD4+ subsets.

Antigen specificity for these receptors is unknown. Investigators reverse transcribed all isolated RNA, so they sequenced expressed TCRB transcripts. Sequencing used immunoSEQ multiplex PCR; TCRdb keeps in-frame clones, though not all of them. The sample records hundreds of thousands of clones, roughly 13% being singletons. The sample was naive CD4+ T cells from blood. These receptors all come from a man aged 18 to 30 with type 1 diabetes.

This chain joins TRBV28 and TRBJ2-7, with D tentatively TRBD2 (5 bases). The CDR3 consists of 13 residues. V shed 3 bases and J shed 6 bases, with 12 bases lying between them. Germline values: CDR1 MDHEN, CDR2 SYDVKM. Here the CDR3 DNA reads TGTGCCAGCAGTTTGGCGCGGACTTCCGAGCAGTACTTC. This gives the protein CASSLARTSEQYF. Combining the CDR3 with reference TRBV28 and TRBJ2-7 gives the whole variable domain DVKVTQSSRYLVKRTGEKVFLECVQDMDHENMFWYRQDPGLGLRLIYFSYDVKMKEKGDIPEGYSVSREKKERFSLILESASTNQTSMYLCASSLARTSEQYFGPGTRLTVT.

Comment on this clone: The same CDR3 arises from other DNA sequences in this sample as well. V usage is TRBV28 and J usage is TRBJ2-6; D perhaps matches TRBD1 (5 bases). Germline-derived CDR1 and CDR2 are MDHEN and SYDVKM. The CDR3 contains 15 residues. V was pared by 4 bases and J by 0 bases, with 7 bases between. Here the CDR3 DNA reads TGTGCCAGCAGTTCCCAGGGCTCTGGGGCCAACGTCCTGACTTTC. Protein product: CASSSQGSGANVLTF.

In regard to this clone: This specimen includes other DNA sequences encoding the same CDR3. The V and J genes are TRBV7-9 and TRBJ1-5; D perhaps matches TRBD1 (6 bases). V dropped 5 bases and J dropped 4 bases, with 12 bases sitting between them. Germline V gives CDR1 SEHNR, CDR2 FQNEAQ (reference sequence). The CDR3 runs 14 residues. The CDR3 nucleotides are TGTGCCAGCAGCCTACAGGGAGGGAATCAGCCCCAGCATTTT. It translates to CASSLQGGNQPQHF.

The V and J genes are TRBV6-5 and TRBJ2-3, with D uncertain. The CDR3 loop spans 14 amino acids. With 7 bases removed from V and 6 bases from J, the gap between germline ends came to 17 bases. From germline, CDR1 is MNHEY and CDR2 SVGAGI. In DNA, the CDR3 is TGTGCCAGCACCTCTGGCCCCGCCGAGGATACGCAGTATTTT. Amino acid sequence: CASTSGPAEDTQYF.

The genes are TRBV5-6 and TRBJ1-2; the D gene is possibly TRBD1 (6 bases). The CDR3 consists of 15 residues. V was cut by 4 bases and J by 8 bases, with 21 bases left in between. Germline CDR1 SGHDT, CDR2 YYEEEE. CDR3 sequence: CASSPTAGHPRGYTF. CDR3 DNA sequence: TGTGCCAGCAGCCCTACTGCGGGACACCCTCGGGGCTACACCTTC.

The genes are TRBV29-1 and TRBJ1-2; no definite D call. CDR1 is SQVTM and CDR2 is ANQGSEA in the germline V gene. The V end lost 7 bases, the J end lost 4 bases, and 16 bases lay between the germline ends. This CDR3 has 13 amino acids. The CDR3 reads CSGTTGPSYGYTF. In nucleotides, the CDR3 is TGCAGCGGAACGACCGGCCCCTCCTATGGCTACACCTTC.

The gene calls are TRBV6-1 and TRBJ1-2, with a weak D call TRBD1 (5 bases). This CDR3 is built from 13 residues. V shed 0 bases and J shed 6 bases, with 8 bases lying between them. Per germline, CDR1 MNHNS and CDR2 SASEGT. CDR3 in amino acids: CASSEAQGHGYTF. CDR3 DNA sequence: TGTGCCAGCAGTGAAGCGCAGGGCCATGGCTACACCTTC.

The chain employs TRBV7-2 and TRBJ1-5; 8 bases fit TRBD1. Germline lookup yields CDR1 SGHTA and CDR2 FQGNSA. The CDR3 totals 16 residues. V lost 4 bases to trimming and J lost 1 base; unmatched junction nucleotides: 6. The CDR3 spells CASSYIGQGSNQPQHF. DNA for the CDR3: TGTGCCAGCAGCTATATAGGACAGGGAAGCAATCAGCCCCAGCATTTT.

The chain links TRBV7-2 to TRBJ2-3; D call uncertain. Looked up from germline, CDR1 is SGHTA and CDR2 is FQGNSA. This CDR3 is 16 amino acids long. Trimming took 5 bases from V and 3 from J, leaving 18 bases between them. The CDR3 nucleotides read TGTGCCAGCAGCCCCTTTGGTCCGATAAAAACAGATACGCAGTATTTT. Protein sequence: CASSPFGPIKTDTQYF.

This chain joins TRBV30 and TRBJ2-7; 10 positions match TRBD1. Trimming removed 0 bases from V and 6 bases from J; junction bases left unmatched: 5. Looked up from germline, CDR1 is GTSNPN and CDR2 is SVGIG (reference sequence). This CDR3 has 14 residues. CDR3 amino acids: CAWSVPGQGIEQYF. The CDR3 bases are TGTGCCTGGAGTGTCCCGGGACAGGGGATCGAGCAGTACTTC.

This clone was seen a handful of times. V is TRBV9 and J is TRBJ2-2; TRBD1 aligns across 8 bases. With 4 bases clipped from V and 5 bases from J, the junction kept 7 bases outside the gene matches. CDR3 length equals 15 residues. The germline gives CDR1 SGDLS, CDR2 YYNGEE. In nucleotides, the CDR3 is TGTGCCAGCAGCCTAAGGACAGGGAGGACCGGGGAGCTGTTTTTT. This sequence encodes CASSLRTGRTGELFF.

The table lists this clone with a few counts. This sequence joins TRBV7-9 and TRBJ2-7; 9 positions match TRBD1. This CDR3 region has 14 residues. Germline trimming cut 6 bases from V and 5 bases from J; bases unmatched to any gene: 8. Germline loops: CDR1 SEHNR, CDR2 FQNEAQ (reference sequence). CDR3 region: CASSSGQGSHEQYF. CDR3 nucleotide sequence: TGTGCCAGCAGTTCGGGACAGGGATCCCACGAGCAGTACTTC.

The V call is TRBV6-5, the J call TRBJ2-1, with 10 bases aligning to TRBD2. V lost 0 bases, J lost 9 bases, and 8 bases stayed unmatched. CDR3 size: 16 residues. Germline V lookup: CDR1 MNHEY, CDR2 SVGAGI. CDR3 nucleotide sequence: TGTGCCAGCAGTTACTCTAAACTAGCGGGGCTCGCTGAGCAGTTCTTC. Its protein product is CASSYSKLAGLAEQFF.

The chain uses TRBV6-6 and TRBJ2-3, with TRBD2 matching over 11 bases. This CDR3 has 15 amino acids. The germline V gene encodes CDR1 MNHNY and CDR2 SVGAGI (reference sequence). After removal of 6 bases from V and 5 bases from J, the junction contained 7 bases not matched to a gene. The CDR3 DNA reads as TGTGCCAGCAGCTTAGCGGGAGGGGGAATAGATACGCAGTATTTT. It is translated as CASSLAGGGIDTQYF.

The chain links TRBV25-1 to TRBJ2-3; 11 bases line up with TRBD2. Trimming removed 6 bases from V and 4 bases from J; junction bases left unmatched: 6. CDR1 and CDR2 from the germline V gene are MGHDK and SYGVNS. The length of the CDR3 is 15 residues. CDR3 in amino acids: CASRLAGGGADTQYF. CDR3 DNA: TGTGCCAGCAGGCTAGCGGGGGGAGGGGCAGATACGCAGTATTTT.